This TCR beta chain comes out of a study of T cell repertoires in cytomegalovirus infection. CDR3 length equals 15 residues. With 5 bases clipped from V and 5 bases from J, the junction kept 7 bases outside the gene matches. Germline V gene lookup returns CDR1 SNHLY and CDR2 FYNNEI. Each CDR3 protein gets one entry after TCRdb re-called the reads with MiXCR. This sample yields roughly 320,000 distinct CDR3 sequences, of which 9% to 9.5% are seen a single time; roughly 4% belongs to the top ten. The chain links TRBV2 to TRBJ1-1; 11 positions match TRBD1. The sequence derives from a human donor in good health (CMV status not recorded). Some clones in this sample may be carry-over from other donors' samples. Specimen: PBMCs. CDR3 sequence (DNA): TGTGCCAGCAGTCGGACAGGGGGCGGTTGGACTGAAGCTTTCTTT. As protein: CASSRTGGGWTEAFF.